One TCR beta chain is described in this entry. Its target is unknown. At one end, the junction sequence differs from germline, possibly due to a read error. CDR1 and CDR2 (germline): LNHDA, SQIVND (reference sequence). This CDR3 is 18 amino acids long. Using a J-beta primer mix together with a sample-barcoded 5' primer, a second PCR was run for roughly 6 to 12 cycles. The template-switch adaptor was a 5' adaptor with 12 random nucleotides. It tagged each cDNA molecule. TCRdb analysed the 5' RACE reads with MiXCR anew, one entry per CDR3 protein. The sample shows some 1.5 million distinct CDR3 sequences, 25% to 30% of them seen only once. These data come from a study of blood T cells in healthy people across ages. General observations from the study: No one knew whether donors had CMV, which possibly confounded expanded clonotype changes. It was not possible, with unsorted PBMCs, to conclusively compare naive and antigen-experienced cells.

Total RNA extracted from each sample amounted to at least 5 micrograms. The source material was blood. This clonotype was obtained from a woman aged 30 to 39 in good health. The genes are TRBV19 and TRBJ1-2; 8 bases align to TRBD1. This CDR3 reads CASGIARQGLPANYGYTF. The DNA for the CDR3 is TGTGCCAGTGGTATAGCCCGACAGGGGCTACCCGCTAACTATGGCTACACCTTC. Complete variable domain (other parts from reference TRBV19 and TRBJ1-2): DGGITQSPKYLFRKEGQNVTLSCEQNLNHDAMYWYRQDPGQGLRLIYYSQIVNDFQKGDIAEGYSVSREKKESFPLTVTSAQKNPTAFYLCASGIARQGLPANYGYTFGSGTRLTVV.